This TCR beta chain emerged from a study of shared T cell receptors in the human thymus. Data came from immunoSEQ multiplex PCR; TCRdb stores just in-frame clones and leaves some out. There are some 700,000 clones in the sample; around 87% occur only once, and 0.0085% to 0.012% lies in the top ten. In germline, CDR1 is GTSNPN, CDR2 SVGIG (reference sequence). The CDR3 contains 12 residues. V lost 5 bases, J lost 9 bases, and 14 bases lay in between. The same data also went into a second study, on human thymus T cells. That investigation notes: The donors were infants in Finland with congenital heart defects, otherwise immunologically healthy. Thymus tissue for the work was resected from patients undergoing corrective heart surgery. Usage of V and J genes appeared biased in thymic and blood repertoires. Related reports documented highly overlapping thymic repertoires among unrelated individuals.

The TCR sequence derives from a boy younger than two with a congenital heart defect. The material sequenced was thymocytes. The chain joins TRBV30 to TRBJ2-1, with D maybe TRBD2 (7 bases). The CDR3 loop reads CAWAPGGPEQFF. In DNA form, the CDR3 reads TGTGCCTGGGCCCCCGGGGGGCCTGAGCAGTTCTTC. Looking up the rest from reference TRBV30 and TRBJ2-1 gives the full variable domain: SQTIHQWPATLVQPVGSPLSLECTVEGTSNPNLYWYRQAAGRGLQLLFYSVGIGQISSEVPQNLSASRPQDRQFILSSKKLLLSDSGFYLCAWAPGGPEQFFGPGTRLTVL.